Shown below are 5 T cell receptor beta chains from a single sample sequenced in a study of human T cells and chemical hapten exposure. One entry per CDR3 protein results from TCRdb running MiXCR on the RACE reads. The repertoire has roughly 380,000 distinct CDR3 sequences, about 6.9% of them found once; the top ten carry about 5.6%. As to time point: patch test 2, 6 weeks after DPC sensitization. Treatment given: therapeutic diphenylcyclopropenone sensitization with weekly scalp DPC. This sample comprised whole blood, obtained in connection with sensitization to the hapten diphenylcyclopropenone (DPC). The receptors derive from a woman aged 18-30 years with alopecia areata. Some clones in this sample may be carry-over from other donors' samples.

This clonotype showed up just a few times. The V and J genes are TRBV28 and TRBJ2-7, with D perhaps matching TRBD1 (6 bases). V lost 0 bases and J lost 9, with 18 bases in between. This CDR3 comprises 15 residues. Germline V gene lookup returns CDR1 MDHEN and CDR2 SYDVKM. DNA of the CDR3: TGTGCCAGCAGTTTATGGAGAACAGGGAGTGGAGGGCAGTACTTC. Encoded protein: CASSLWRTGSGGQYF.

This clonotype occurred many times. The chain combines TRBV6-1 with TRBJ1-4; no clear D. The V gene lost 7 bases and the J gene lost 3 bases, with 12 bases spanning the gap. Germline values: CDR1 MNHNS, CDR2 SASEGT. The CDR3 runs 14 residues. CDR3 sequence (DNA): TGTGCCAGCATCGGGAAGAACCCTAATGAAAAACTGTTTTTT. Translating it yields CASIGKNPNEKLFF.

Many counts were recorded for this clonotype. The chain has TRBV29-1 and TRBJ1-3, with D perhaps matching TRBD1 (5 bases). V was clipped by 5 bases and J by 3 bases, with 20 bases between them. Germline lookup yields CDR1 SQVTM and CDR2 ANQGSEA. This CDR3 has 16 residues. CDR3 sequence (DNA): TGCAGCGTTCACCACCTTGGGGGGGACGGTGGAAACACCATATATTTT. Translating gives CSVHHLGGDGGNTIYF.

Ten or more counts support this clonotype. The CDR3 coding sequence is TGCAGCGTTGAGGGGCGCCCAGATACGCAGTATTTT. This translates into CSVEGRPDTQYF. V usage is TRBV29-1 and J usage is TRBJ2-3; tentatively, D is TRBD1 (5 bases). Germline V CDR1 and CDR2: SQVTM, ANQGSEA. V was shortened by 3 bases and J by 4 bases, with 8 bases between the two germline ends. CDR3 length: 12 amino acids.

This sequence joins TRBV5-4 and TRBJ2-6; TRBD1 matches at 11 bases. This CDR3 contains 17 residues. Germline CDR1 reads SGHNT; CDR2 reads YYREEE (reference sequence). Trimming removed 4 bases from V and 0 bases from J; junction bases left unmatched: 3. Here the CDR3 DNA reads TGTGCCAGCAGCATGGGGACAGGGGGCTCTGGGGCCAACGTCCTGACTTTC. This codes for CASSMGTGGSGANVLTF.